The source of this T cell receptor beta chain is a study of shared clonotypes between healthy human individuals. Germline assignment: CDR1 MGHDK and CDR2 SYGVNS. This CDR3 is 14 amino acids long. Losses at the gene ends were 5 bases for V and 3 bases for J; bases not matched to a gene: 4. Libraries were prepared by immunoSEQ multiplex PCR; TCRdb keeps only in-frame clonotypes and omits some of them. The table shows about 1 million clones, with about 75% occurring only once. Sequencing was performed on memory CD4+ T cells sorted from blood. As to subset: CD45RA-negative fraction. This receptor was identified in a man aged 18 to 29 in good health. The rearrangement links TRBV25-1 to TRBJ2-7, with 10 bases that match TRBD1. The CDR3 loop reads CASSHRDRGYEQYF. CDR3 bases: TGTGCCAGCAGTCACCGGGACAGGGGCTACGAGCAGTACTTC.